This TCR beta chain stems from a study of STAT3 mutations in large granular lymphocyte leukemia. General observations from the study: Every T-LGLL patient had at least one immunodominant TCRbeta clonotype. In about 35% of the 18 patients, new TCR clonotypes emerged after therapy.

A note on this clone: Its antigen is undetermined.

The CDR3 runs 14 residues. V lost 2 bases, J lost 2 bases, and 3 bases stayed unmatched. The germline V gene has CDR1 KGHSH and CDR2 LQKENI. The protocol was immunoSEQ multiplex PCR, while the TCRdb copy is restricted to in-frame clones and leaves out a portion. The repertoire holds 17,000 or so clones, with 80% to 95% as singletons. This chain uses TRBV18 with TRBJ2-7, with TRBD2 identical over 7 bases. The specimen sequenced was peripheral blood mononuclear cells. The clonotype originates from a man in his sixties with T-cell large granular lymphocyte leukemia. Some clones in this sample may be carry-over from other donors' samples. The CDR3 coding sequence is TGTGCCAGCTCACCAGGGGGAGGGCCCTACGAGCAGTACTTC. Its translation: CASSPGGGPYEQYF.